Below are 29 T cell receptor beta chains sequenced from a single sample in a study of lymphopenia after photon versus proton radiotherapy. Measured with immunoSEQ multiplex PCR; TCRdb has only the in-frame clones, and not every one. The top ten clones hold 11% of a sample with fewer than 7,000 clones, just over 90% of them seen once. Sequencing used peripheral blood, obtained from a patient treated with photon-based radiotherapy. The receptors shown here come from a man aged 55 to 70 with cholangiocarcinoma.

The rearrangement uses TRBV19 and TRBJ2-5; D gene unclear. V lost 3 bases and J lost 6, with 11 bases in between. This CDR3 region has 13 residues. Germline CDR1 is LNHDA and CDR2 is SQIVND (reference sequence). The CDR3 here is CASSMSLDKTQYF. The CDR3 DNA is TGTGCCAGTAGTATGTCCCTAGATAAGACCCAGTACTTC.

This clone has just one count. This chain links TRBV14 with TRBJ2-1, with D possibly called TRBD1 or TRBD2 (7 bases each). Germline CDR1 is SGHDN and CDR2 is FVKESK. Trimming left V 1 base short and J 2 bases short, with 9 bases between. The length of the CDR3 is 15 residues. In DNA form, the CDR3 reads TGTGCCAGCAGCCAAGCAGGGGGGGCCTACAATGAGCAGTTCTTC. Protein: CASSQAGGAYNEQFF.

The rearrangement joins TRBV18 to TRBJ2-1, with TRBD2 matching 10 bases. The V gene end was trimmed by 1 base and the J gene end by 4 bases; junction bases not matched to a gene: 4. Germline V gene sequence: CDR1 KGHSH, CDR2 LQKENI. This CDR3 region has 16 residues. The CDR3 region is CASSPRSSGSYNEQFF. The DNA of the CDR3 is TGTGCCAGCTCACCACGGTCTAGCGGGAGTTACAATGAGCAGTTCTTC.

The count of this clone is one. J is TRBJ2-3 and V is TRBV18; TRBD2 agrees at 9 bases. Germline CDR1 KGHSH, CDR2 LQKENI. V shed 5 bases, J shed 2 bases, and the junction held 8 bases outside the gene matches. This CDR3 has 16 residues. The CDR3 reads CASSWTSEGFTDTQYF. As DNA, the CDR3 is TGTGCCAGCTCATGGACTAGCGAGGGGTTCACAGATACGCAGTATTTT.

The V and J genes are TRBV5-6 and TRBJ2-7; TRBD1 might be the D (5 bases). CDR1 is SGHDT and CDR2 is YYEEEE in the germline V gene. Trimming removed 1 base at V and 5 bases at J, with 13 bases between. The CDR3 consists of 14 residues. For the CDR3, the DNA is TGTGCCAGCAGCTTGCTCCCGACAGACAACGAGCAGTACTTC. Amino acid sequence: CASSLLPTDNEQYF.

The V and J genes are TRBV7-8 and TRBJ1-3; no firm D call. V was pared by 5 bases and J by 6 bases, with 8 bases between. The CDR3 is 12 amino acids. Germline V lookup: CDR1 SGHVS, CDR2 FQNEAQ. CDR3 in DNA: TGTGCCAGCAGCCGAGGCGAAAACACCATATATTTT. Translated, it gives CASSRGENTIYF.

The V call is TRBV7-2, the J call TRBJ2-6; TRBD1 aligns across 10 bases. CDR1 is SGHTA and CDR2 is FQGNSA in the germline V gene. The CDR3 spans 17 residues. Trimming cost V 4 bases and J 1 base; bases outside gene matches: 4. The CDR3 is CASSSGGQGSGANVLTF. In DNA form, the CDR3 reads TGTGCCAGCAGCTCCGGGGGACAGGGGTCTGGGGCCAACGTCCTGACTTTC.

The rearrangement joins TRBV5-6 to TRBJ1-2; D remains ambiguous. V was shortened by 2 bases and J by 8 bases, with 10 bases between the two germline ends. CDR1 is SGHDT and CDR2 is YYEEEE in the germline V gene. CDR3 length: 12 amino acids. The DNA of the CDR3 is TGTGCCAGCAGCTTTGGACCGTCAGGCTACACCTTC. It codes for CASSFGPSGYTF.

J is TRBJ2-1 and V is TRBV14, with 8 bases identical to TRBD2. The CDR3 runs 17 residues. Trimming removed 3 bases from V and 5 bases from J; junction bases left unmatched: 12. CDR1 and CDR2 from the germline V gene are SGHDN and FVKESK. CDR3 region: CASSHGLAGGANNEQFF. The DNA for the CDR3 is TGTGCCAGCAGCCATGGTCTTGCGGGGGGCGCCAACAATGAGCAGTTCTTC.

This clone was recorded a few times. The chain's CDR3 is CASKTTSGSADTQYF. Written as DNA, the CDR3 is TGCGCCAGCAAGACGACTAGCGGGAGTGCAGATACGCAGTATTTT. The rearrangement links TRBV5-1 to TRBJ2-3; 12 bases map to TRBD2. This CDR3 contains 15 residues. The J segment lost 4 bases and the V segment lost 6 bases, leaving 6 bases of the junction unmatched. CDR1 and CDR2 (germline): SGHRS, YFSETQ.

The DNA of the CDR3 is TGTGCCAGCAGCTATTATGCAGGGTATGGGGATGGCTACACCTTC. It is translated as CASSYYAGYGDGYTF. The chain is built from TRBV11-3 and TRBJ1-2, with D possibly TRBD1 on 5 matching bases. Germline V lookup: CDR1 SGHNT, CDR2 YENEEA. This CDR3 spans 15 amino acids. V dropped 4 bases and J dropped 6 bases, with 18 bases sitting between them.

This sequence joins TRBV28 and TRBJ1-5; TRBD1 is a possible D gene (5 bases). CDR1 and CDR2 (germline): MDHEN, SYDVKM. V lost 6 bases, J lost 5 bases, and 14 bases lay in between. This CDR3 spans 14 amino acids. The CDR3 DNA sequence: TGTGCCAGCAGCCCACGACAGAAGGATCAGCCCCAGCATTTT. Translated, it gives CASSPRQKDQPQHF.

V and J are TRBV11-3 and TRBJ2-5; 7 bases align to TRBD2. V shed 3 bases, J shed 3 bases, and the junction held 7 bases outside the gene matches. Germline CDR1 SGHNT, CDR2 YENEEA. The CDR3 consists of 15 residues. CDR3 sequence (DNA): TGTGCCAGCAGCTTGGGGGGGAGGACCGAAGAGACCCAGTACTTC. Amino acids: CASSLGGRTEETQYF.

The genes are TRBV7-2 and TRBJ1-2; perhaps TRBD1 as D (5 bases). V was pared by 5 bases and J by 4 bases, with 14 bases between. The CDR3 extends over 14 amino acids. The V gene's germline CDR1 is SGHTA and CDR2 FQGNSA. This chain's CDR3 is CASSVGGSSYGYTF. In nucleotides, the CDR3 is TGTGCCAGCAGCGTGGGGGGGAGCTCCTATGGCTACACCTTC.

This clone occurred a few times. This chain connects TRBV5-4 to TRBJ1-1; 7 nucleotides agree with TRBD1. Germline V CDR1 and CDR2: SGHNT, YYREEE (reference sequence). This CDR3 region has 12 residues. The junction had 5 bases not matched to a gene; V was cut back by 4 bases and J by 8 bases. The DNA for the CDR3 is TGTGCCAGCAGCGGAGGGGACAGAGAAGCTTTCTTT. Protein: CASSGGDREAFF.

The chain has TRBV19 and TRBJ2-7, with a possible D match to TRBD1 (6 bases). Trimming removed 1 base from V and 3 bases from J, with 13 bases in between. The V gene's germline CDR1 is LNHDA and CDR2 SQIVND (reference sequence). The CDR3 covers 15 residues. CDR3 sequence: CASSIGRGQNYEQYF. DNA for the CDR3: TGTGCCAGTAGTATAGGTAGGGGACAAAACTACGAGCAGTACTTC.

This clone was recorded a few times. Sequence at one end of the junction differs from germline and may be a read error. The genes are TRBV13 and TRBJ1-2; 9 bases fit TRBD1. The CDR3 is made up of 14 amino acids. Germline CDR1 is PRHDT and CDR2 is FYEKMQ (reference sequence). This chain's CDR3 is CASSLGTGNYGYTF. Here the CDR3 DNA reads TGTGCCAGCAGCCTAGGGACAGGGAACTATGGCTACACCTTC.

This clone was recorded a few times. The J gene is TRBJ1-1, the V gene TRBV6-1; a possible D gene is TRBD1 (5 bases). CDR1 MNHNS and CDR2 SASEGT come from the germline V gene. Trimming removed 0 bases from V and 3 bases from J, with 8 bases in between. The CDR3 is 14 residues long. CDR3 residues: CASSEAPGDTEAFF. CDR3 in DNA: TGTGCCAGCAGTGAAGCGCCGGGGGACACTGAAGCTTTCTTT.

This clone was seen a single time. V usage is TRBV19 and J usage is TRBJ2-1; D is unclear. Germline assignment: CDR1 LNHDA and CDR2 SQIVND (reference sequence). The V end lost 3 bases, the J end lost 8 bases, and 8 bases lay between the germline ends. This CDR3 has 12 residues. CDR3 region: CASSINSHEQFF. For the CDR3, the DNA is TGTGCCAGTAGTATTAATTCTCATGAGCAGTTCTTC.

The CDR3 nucleotides are TGTGCCATCAGTGAGCGCGGCGGGGGGACCGATCTCACAGATACGCAGTATTTT. Its translation is CAISERGGGTDLTDTQYF. V is TRBV10-3 and J is TRBJ2-3; 8 nucleotides agree with TRBD2. CDR1 and CDR2 from the germline V gene are ENHRY and SYGVKD. The CDR3 runs to 18 residues. J lost 2 bases, V lost 2 bases, and 12 bases had no gene match.

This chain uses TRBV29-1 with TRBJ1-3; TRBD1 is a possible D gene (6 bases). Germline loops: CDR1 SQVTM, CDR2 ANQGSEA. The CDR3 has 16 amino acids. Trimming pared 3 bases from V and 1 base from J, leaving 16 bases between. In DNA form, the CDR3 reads TGCAGCGTTGAGCTTCCCCAGGGGAGATCTGGAAACACCATATATTTT. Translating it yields CSVELPQGRSGNTIYF.

The CDR3 region has the DNA TGCAGCGTTGCGGGGGCACAAAATCAGCCCCAGCATTTT. Its translation is CSVAGAQNQPQHF. This rearrangement joins TRBV29-1 to TRBJ1-5; D perhaps matches TRBD1 (6 bases). Germline V gene sequence: CDR1 SQVTM, CDR2 ANQGSEA. With 4 bases removed from V and 4 bases from J, the gap between germline ends came to 11 bases. The length of the CDR3 is 13 residues.

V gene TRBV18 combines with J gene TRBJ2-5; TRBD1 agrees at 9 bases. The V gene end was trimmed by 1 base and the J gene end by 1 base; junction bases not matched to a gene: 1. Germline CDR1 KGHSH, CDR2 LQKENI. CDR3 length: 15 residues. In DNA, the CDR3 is TGTGCCAGCTCACCACGGACAGGGGTCCAAGAGACCCAGTACTTC. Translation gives CASSPRTGVQETQYF.

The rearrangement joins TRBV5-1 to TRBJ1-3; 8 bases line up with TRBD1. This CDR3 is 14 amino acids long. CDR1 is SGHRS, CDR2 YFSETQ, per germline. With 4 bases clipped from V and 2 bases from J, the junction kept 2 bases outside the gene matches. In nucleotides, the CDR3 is TGCGCCAGCAGCCCGACAGGGGCTGGAAACACCATATATTTT. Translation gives CASSPTGAGNTIYF.

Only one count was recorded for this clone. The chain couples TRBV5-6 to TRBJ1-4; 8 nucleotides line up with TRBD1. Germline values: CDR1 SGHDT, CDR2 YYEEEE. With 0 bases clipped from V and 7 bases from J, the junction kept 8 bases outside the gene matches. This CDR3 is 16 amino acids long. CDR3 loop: CASSLVSGQGFEKLFF. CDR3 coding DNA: TGTGCCAGCAGCTTGGTCTCCGGACAGGGCTTTGAAAAACTGTTTTTT.

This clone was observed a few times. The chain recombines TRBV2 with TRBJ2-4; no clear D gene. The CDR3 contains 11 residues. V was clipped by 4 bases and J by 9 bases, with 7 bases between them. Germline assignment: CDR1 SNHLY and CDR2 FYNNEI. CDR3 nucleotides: TGTGCCAGCAGTGCCCTTCCCATTCAGTACTTC. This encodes CASSALPIQYF. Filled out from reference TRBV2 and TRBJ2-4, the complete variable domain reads EPEVTQTPSHQVTQMGQEVILRCVPISNHLYFYWYRQILGQKVEFLVSFYNNEISEKSEIFDDQFSVERPDGSNFTLKIRSTKLEDSAMYFCASSALPIQYFGAGTRLSVL.

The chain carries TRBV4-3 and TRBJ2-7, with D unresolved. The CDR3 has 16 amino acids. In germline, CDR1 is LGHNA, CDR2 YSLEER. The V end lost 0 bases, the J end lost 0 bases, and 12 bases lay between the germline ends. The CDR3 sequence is CASSQEYSSSSYEQYF. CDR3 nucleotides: TGCGCCAGCAGCCAAGAGTACAGTTCTAGCTCCTACGAGCAGTACTTC.

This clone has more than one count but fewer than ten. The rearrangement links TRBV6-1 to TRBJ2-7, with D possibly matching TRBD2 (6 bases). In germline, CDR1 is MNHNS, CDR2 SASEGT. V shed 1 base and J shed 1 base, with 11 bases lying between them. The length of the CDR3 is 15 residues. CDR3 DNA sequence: TGTGCCAGCAGTGAAGTGGGAGGACCTTCCTACGAGCAGTACTTC. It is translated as CASSEVGGPSYEQYF.

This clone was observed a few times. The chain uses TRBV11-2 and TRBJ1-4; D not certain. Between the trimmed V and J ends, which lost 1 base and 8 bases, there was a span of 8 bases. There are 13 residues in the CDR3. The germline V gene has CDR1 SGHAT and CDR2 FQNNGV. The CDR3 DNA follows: TGTGCCAGCAGCTTAGGGGATTCGGAAAAACTGTTTTTT. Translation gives CASSLGDSEKLFF.